One and the same sample provided the 24 T cell receptor beta chains below, sequenced in a study of human T cells and chemical hapten exposure. Using its own MiXCR run on the 5' RACE reads, TCRdb lists one record per CDR3 protein. The sample records about 80,000 distinct CDR3 sequences, more than 15% being singletons. Blood, whole and unfractionated, served as the source for total RNA extraction. These receptors were taken from a female donor in good health.

The V gene is TRBV18, the J gene TRBJ2-2, with a possible D match to TRBD2 (5 bases). Trimming removed 7 bases from V and 2 bases from J, with 11 bases in between. The CDR3 has 14 residues. Germline loops: CDR1 KGHSH, CDR2 LQKENI. Here the CDR3 reads CASWTGINTGELFF. The CDR3 region has the DNA TGTGCCAGCTGGACGGGAATTAACACCGGGGAGCTGTTTTTT.

V gene TRBV12-3 or TRBV12-4 combines with J gene TRBJ1-6, with 7 bases that match TRBD1. The V and J ends lost 5 bases and 10 bases, in that order; junction bases with no gene match: 5. CDR3 length equals 13 residues. The CDR3 DNA is TGTGCCAGCAGTGGGACAGTCGCCTCACCCCTCCACTTT. Its protein is CASSGTVASPLHF.

This chain connects TRBV6-1 to TRBJ1-2; D remains unclear. The CDR3 length is 16 residues. CDR1 MNHNS and CDR2 SASEGT come from the germline V gene. Between the trimmed V and J ends, which lost 7 bases and 6 bases, there was a span of 24 bases. The CDR3 nucleotides are TGTGCCAGCACCCCGATGGAACAGCCCCGAGGAGATGGCTACACCTTC. Its translation is CASTPMEQPRGDGYTF.

This clonotype was counted between two and nine times. The chain joins TRBV5-1 to TRBJ1-2; 7 positions match TRBD1. The CDR3 is 14 residues long. CDR1 SGHRS and CDR2 YFSETQ come from the germline V gene. V shed 4 bases, J shed 4 bases, and the junction held 7 bases outside the gene matches. CDR3 sequence: CASSPTTGAYGYTF. The CDR3 DNA reads as TGCGCCAGCAGCCCGACTACAGGGGCCTATGGCTACACCTTC.

This clonotype was seen more than once but under ten times. The chain recombines TRBV6-6 with TRBJ1-1, with TRBD1 as a possible D gene (6 bases). Trimming removed 5 bases at V and 1 base at J, with 17 bases between. Germline CDR1 and CDR2: MNHNY and SVGAGI (reference sequence). This CDR3 region has 16 residues. CDR3 nucleotide sequence: TGTGCCAGCAGTCACGGGAAGGGGGGTAAGAACACTGAAGCTTTCTTT. This sequence encodes CASSHGKGGKNTEAFF.

This chain connects TRBV6-5 to TRBJ1-6, with 7 bases fitting TRBD1. Germline V lookup: CDR1 MNHEY, CDR2 SVGAGI. V lost 5 bases, J lost 11 bases, and 12 bases stayed unmatched. The CDR3 spans 15 residues. In DNA form, the CDR3 reads TGTGCCAGCAGTCCCCTGACAGGGAACGCCACACCCCTCCACTTT. Amino acids: CASSPLTGNATPLHF.

In its sample, this clonotype was seen a few times. The rearrangement uses TRBV29-1 and TRBJ2-4, with D possibly being TRBD1 (6 bases). This CDR3 comprises 11 residues. Trimming shortened V by 3 bases and J by 8 bases, and 8 bases separated the two germline ends. CDR1 SQVTM and CDR2 ANQGSEA come from the germline V gene. In DNA, the CDR3 is TGCAGCGTTGACAGGGGAGACATTCAGTACTTC. Protein: CSVDRGDIQYF.

V is TRBV10-3 and J is TRBJ2-1, with D perhaps assigned TRBD1 or TRBD2 (7 bases each). V lost 0 bases to trimming and J lost 7 bases, with 16 bases between them. This CDR3 contains 16 residues. The germline V gene encodes CDR1 ENHRY and CDR2 SYGVKD. As DNA, the CDR3 is TGTGCCATCAGTGAGTCGTCAGGGGGGGGTTGGAATGAGCAGTTCTTC. Encoded protein: CAISESSGGGWNEQFF.

This clonotype was counted ten times or more. The chain uses TRBV3-1 and TRBJ2-1; the D is unclear. Germline values: CDR1 LGHDT, CDR2 YNNKEL (reference sequence). The CDR3 sequence is 15 residues long. Trimming took 1 base from V and 10 from J, leaving 17 bases between them. Here the CDR3 reads CASSQGPASRIEQFF. The CDR3 DNA sequence: TGTGCCAGCAGCCAAGGCCCTGCCTCTAGAATAGAGCAGTTCTTC.

The chain couples TRBV21-1 to TRBJ2-7; the table gives TRBD1 as D, unverified against the DNA. TRBV21-1 is a documented pseudogene. The CDR3 covers 16 residues. Here the CDR3 DNA reads TGTGCCAGCAGCAAGGTAGCAGGACAGGGGGCGAGGGAGCAGTACTTC. Translated, it gives CASSKVAGQGAREQYF.

The table lists this clonotype with a few counts. Relative to the germline gene, one junction end is altered; a read error may explain this. The chain carries TRBV3-1 and TRBJ1-1, with 9 nucleotides matching TRBD1. The CDR3 has 15 residues. The V gene's germline CDR1 is LGHDT and CDR2 YNNKEL (reference sequence). The CDR3 DNA reads TGTGCCAGCAGCCAAAGTTGGACCCCGGGACAGGGACTCAATTTT. Its translation: CASSQSWTPGQGLNF.

The chain uses TRBV7-2 and TRBJ1-3; D gene unclear. The germline V gene has CDR1 SGHTA and CDR2 FQGNSA. This CDR3 is built from 14 residues. The V and J ends lost 5 bases and 0 bases respectively, with 8 bases between them. CDR3 protein: CASSQEYSGNTIYF. The CDR3 bases are TGTGCCAGCAGCCAAGAGTACTCTGGAAACACCATATATTTT. The complete variable domain, with remaining parts taken from reference TRBV7-2 and TRBJ1-3, reads GAGVSQSPSNKVTEKGKDVELRCDPISGHTALYWYRQSLGQGLEFLIYFQGNSAPDKSGLPSDRFSAERTGGSVSTLTIQRTQQEDSAVYLCASSQEYSGNTIYFGEGSWLTVV.

The chain uses TRBV20-1 and TRBJ2-5; D not certain. The germline CDR1 and CDR2 sequences are DFQATT and SNEGSKA (reference sequence). The CDR3 is 11 residues long. The ends were cut back, 4 bases at V and 9 bases at J, with 12 bases in the middle. The CDR3 loop reads CSATLSEAQYF. The CDR3 DNA sequence: TGCAGTGCTACCCTAAGTGAGGCCCAGTACTTC.

In its sample, this clonotype was seen a few times. The chain uses TRBV7-8 and TRBJ2-7, with 7 positions matching TRBD2. The CDR3 is 14 residues long. The V segment lost 9 bases and the J segment 3 bases; nucleotides outside the gene matches: 11. Germline lookup yields CDR1 SGHVS and CDR2 FQNEAQ. CDR3 region: CASGKGGSYYEQYF. As DNA, the CDR3 is TGTGCCAGTGGGAAGGGAGGGAGCTACTACGAGCAGTACTTC.

This clonotype was counted between two and nine times. The gene calls are TRBV27 and TRBJ2-7; 13 bases fit TRBD2. V gave up 5 bases and J gave up 7 bases; unmatched junction bases: 11. The germline V gene encodes CDR1 MNHEY and CDR2 SMNVEV (reference sequence). The CDR3 is 16 residues long. The CDR3 loop reads CASSQRGLAGPLEQYF. The CDR3 bases are TGTGCCAGCAGTCAAAGGGGACTAGCGGGACCCTTGGAGCAGTACTTC.

The CDR3 here is CASRTAGVMNTEAFF. The CDR3 DNA is TGTGCCAGTAGGACAGCGGGCGTCATGAACACTGAAGCTTTCTTT. The V gene is TRBV19, the J gene TRBJ1-1, with a possible D match to TRBD1 (5 bases). V gave up 6 bases and J gave up 0 bases, with 14 bases separating them. CDR1 LNHDA and CDR2 SQIVND come from the germline V gene (reference sequence). The CDR3 loop spans 15 amino acids. The entire variable domain, with the rest obtained from reference TRBV19 and TRBJ1-1, is as follows: DGGITQSPKYLFRKEGQNVTLSCEQNLNHDAMYWYRQDPGQGLRLIYYSQIVNDFQKGDIAEGYSVSREKKESFPLTVTSAQKNPTAFYLCASRTAGVMNTEAFFGQGTRLTVV.

V and J are TRBV6-5 and TRBJ1-1, with TRBD1 matching over 12 bases. Germline V gene data show CDR1 as MNHEY and CDR2 as SVGAGI. This CDR3 region has 19 residues. With 5 bases clipped from V and 4 bases from J, the junction kept 17 bases outside the gene matches. CDR3 sequence: CASSPLPRDRGRVATEAFF. CDR3 nucleotide sequence: TGTGCCAGCAGTCCCCTTCCCCGGGACAGGGGGCGGGTTGCCACTGAAGCTTTCTTT.

The chain couples TRBV5-1 to TRBJ1-4; D gene ambiguous. V shed 4 bases and J shed 5 bases, with 9 bases lying between them. Germline V gene data show CDR1 as SGHRS and CDR2 as YFSETQ. The CDR3 covers 13 residues. CDR3 protein: CASSQNQNEKLFF. In DNA form, the CDR3 reads TGCGCCAGCAGCCAAAACCAAAATGAAAAACTGTTTTTT.

The chain recombines TRBV21-1 with TRBJ2-7; TRBD2 is the table's D call and was not checked against the DNA. TRBV21-1 is described as a pseudogene. CDR3 length: 21 residues. The CDR3 reads CASSARKRGGHIIPFEYEQYF. The DNA of the CDR3 is TGTGCCAGCAGCGCCCGAAAGCGGGGGGGCCATATTATCCCCTTTGAATACGAGCAGTACTTC.

This clonotype was found a few times. The chain carries TRBV7-2 and TRBJ2-4; 9 nucleotides agree with TRBD1. Germline V gene sequence: CDR1 SGHTA, CDR2 FQGNSA. CDR3 length: 13 amino acids. V dropped 8 bases and J dropped 8; count of bases not matched to a gene: 7. CDR3 DNA sequence: TGTGCCAGCGGCCGGGACAGGGAACACATTCAGTACTTC. Translation gives CASGRDREHIQYF.

The V and J genes are TRBV5-1 and TRBJ1-1, with D possibly TRBD1 on 6 matching bases. Trimming cost V 3 bases and J 3 bases, with 12 bases left between them. Looked up from germline, CDR1 is SGHRS and CDR2 is YFSETQ. CDR3 size: 14 residues. Here the CDR3 DNA reads TGCGCCAGCAGCTCACAGGGCCTCGACACTGAAGCTTTCTTT. It is translated as CASSSQGLDTEAFF. The whole variable domain, remainder taken from reference TRBV5-1 and TRBJ1-1, is KAGVTQTPRYLIKTRGQQVTLSCSPISGHRSVSWYQQTPGQGLQFLFEYFSETQRNKGNFPGRFSGRQFSNSRSEMNVSTLELGDSALYLCASSSQGLDTEAFFGQGTRLTVV.

This clonotype was detected many times. The chain couples TRBV7-9 to TRBJ1-5; D possibly corresponds to TRBD1 (6 bases). From germline, CDR1 is SEHNR and CDR2 FQNEAQ (reference sequence). The CDR3 spans 15 residues. Trimming took 2 bases from V and 5 from J, leaving 13 bases between them. This CDR3 reads CASSLSAAGDQPQHF. DNA for the CDR3: TGTGCCAGCAGCTTATCGGCTGCAGGGGATCAGCCCCAGCATTTT.

This clonotype was seen a few times. The chain joins TRBV5-1 to TRBJ2-4, with TRBD2 identical over 10 bases. Germline CDR1 and CDR2: SGHRS and YFSETQ. The CDR3 is 16 residues long. V gave up 2 bases and J gave up 9 bases; unmatched junction bases: 11. The CDR3 region has the DNA TGCGCCAGCAGCTTTCTAGCGGGGGCCGGCGGGGGCATTCAGTACTTC. Amino acid sequence: CASSFLAGAGGGIQYF.

In its sample, this clonotype was seen a few times. The chain has TRBV12-3 or TRBV12-4 and TRBJ2-7; D call uncertain. The CDR3 spans 15 residues. Trimming shortened V by 5 bases and J by 1 base, and 15 bases separated the two germline ends. The DNA for the CDR3 is TGTGCCAGCAGTATCTCAGGCTCAACTTCCTACGAGCAGTACTTC. This gives the protein CASSISGSTSYEQYF.